This T cell receptor beta chain was sequenced during a study of CD8 T cells in ankylosing spondylitis (dated by TCRdb to 2017 to 2019). About the full investigation: T cell receptor beta repertoires were profiled in healthy donors and ankylosing spondylitis patients so that disease-linked TCR variants could be found. The full study cohort comprised approximately 23 ankylosing spondylitis patients and some 110 healthy donors. Samples of peripheral blood were taken, and for ankylosing spondylitis patients, synovial fluid was collected as well. The paper as a whole reports these results and caveats: Some motif variants were previously reported in synovial fluid and blood of reactive arthritis patients, suggesting common disease-initiation mechanisms. A CD8+ phenotype was shown by the disease-linked clones, which were found at relatively low frequencies in peripheral blood. A TCR beta motif of eight highly homologous amino acid variants appeared characteristic of blood from ankylosing spondylitis patients. The disease-linked clones were reported to be significantly enriched in matched synovial fluid samples from ankylosing spondylitis patients.

Points on this clonotype: Its binding antigen is unknown. No much larger clone exists at a distance of one base, and base qualities are not known.

Sequencing instrument: Illumina HiSeq 2500. TCR beta libraries were prepared by quantitative 5'-RACE with molecular barcodes. The published analysis was carried out like this. A new computational method based on a probabilistic model of VDJ rearrangement was used to identify disease-linked TCR variants. TCRdb reanalyzed the raw reads on its own, using fastp at Q25 for trimming and MiXCR for clone calling, and kept in-frame beta chains. CDR3 protein sequences are deduplicated, and each keeps its most common genes and DNA. TCRdb, not the original authors, processed these V and J calls. This sample gives 200,000 or so distinct CDR3 sequences in total; 25% to 30% of them show up just once. The leading ten clones occupy around 6.3% of the sample. CDR3 length: 13 amino acids, cysteine to phenylalanine. The sequence is cut down to CDR3 DNA, 39 bases in frame from base 1. CDR1 SGHVS and CDR2 FNYEAQ are derived from the germline V gene. V is pared back by 3 bases and J by 5 bases, with 10 bases lying between the germline termini.

This sequence originates from a male donor with ankylosing spondylitis or in good health (not recorded which). The sample comprised blood, either unsorted or a sorted T cell fraction (not recorded which). The chain links TRBV7-6 with TRBJ2-5, with the D gene too uncertain to name. For the CDR3, the sequence is CASSLGLRETQYF. At the DNA level, the sequence is TGTGCCAGCAGCTTGGGGTTACGGGAGACCCAGTACTTC. Supplemented by the reference TRBV7-6 and TRBJ2-5 proteins around the CDR3, the complete variable domain is GAGVSQSPRYKVTKRGQDVALRCDPISGHVSLYWYRQALGQGPEFLTYFNYEAQQDKSGLPNDRFSAERPEGSISTLTIQRTEQRDSAMYRCASSLGLRETQYFGPGTRLLVL.